Presented here are 30 T cell receptor beta chains from one specimen sequenced in a study of Graves' ophthalmopathy and Graves' hyperthyroidism. CDR3 regions of TCR beta were amplified from RNA transcripts. The first round was an RT-PCR with HTBI primers, and the second round was a multiplex PCR. TCRdb reprocessed the multiplex PCR reads with MiXCR, giving one entry per CDR3 protein. The sample comprises a few hundred thousand distinct CDR3 sequences, about 17% of which are singletons, and roughly 1.5% rests with the top ten. Sequenced material: peripheral blood. The source of these receptors is a woman aged 18-35 years with Graves' ophthalmopathy.

This clonotype was seen repeatedly, ten times or more. The CDR3: CASSSRGGPETQYF. The DNA of the CDR3 is TGCGCCAGCAGCTCCCGGGGGGGACCAGAGACCCAGTACTTC. The rearrangement joins TRBV5-1 to TRBJ2-5; the match to TRBD2 covers 8 bases. Germline loops: CDR1 SGHRS, CDR2 YFSETQ. The CDR3 sequence is 14 residues long. Germline trimming cut 3 bases from V and 4 bases from J; bases unmatched to any gene: 5.

In its sample, this clonotype was seen many times. This sequence joins TRBV7-2 and TRBJ1-1; possibly TRBD1 for D (5 bases). The germline V gene encodes CDR1 SGHTA and CDR2 FQGNSA. The CDR3 consists of 14 residues. V dropped 3 bases and J dropped 2 bases, with 10 bases sitting between them. CDR3 sequence (DNA): TGTGCCAGCAGCTTGTTGGGGGGTAACACTGAAGCTTTCTTT. Translation: CASSLLGGNTEAFF.

This clonotype was detected ten times or more. This sequence joins TRBV25-1 and TRBJ1-3; D might be TRBD1 (6 bases). Germline CDR1 MGHDK, CDR2 SYGVNS. The CDR3 covers 15 residues. V was shortened by 1 base and J by 4 bases, with 11 bases between the two germline ends. The CDR3 bases are TGTGCCAGCAGTGAATGGGGGGGGCAAGGAAACACCATATATTTT. Encoded protein: CASSEWGGQGNTIYF.

In its sample, this clonotype was seen many times. The chain is built from TRBV19 and TRBJ2-7, with 8 bases lining up with TRBD1. Germline CDR1 LNHDA, CDR2 SQIVND (reference sequence). Losses at the gene ends were 3 bases for V and 2 bases for J; bases not matched to a gene: 6. The CDR3 contains 15 residues. The CDR3 region has the DNA TGTGCCAGTAGTATCATAGGACAGGGAACCTACGAGCAGTACTTC. Protein sequence: CASSIIGQGTYEQYF.

The chain is built from TRBV28 and TRBJ1-2; D is possibly TRBD1 (6 bases). Between the trimmed V and J ends, which lost 4 bases and 1 base, there was a span of 13 bases. The CDR3 contains 15 residues. CDR1 is MDHEN, CDR2 SYDVKM, per germline. CDR3 nucleotides: TGTGCCAGCAGTTCACCGGGACAACTTAACTATGGCTACACCTTC. Translated, it gives CASSSPGQLNYGYTF.

In this sample, this clonotype turned up many times. The chain has TRBV7-2 and TRBJ2-7, with 7 bases that match TRBD1. The CDR3 consists of 15 residues. V was clipped by 1 base and J by 2 bases; unmatched bases: 5. Germline loops: CDR1 SGHTA, CDR2 FQGNSA. The CDR3 loop is CASSLVGTAPYEQYF. In DNA form, the CDR3 reads TGTGCCAGCAGCTTAGTTGGGACAGCCCCCTACGAGCAGTACTTC.

This clonotype was seen a few times. V usage is TRBV9 and J usage is TRBJ2-7; weak D call: TRBD1 (6 bases). The CDR3 sequence is 16 residues long. V was clipped by 2 bases and J by 0 bases, with 15 bases between them. Per the germline V gene, CDR1 is SGDLS and CDR2 is YYNGEE. CDR3 protein: CASSVSPQGSSYEQYF. The CDR3 DNA follows: TGTGCCAGCAGCGTTAGTCCCCAGGGGAGCTCCTACGAGCAGTACTTC.

This clonotype was observed many times. The chain has TRBV11-3 and TRBJ2-4; TRBD2 aligns across 10 bases. This CDR3 region has 17 residues. Trimming cost V 3 bases and J 6 bases; bases outside gene matches: 11. Germline V gives CDR1 SGHNT, CDR2 YENEEA. CDR3 amino acids: CASSFTVTSGFLNIQYF. CDR3 coding DNA: TGTGCCAGCAGCTTTACCGTGACTAGCGGGTTCCTAAACATTCAGTACTTC.

At least ten counts were recorded for this clonotype. This rearrangement joins TRBV6-2 or TRBV6-3 to TRBJ2-5; 8 bases agree with TRBD2. V shed 5 bases, J shed 4 bases, and the junction held 12 bases outside the gene matches. Germline values: CDR1 MNHEY, CDR2 SVGEGT. The CDR3 is 16 residues long. The CDR3 nucleotides are TGTGCCAGCAGTACCCGCCATAGCGGGAAGAGAGAGACCCAGTACTTC. Protein sequence: CASSTRHSGKRETQYF.

The count of this clonotype is one. The J gene is TRBJ2-5, the V gene TRBV7-2, with D possibly being TRBD1 (6 bases). The CDR3 spans 13 residues. V was trimmed by 3 bases and J by 6 bases, leaving 11 bases between them. Germline CDR1 is SGHTA and CDR2 is FQGNSA. The CDR3 sequence is CASSLSQGKTQYF. The CDR3 nucleotides are TGTGCCAGCAGCTTGTCGCAGGGGAAGACCCAGTACTTC.

The chain carries TRBV3-1 and TRBJ1-2, with D perhaps matching TRBD1 (6 bases). The ends were cut back, 2 bases at V and 7 bases at J, with 11 bases in the middle. The CDR3 totals 13 residues. CDR1 and CDR2 from the germline V gene are LGHDT and YNNKEL (reference sequence). The chain's CDR3 is CASSQRGASGYTF. CDR3 coding DNA: TGTGCCAGCAGCCAACGGGGGGCTAGTGGCTACACCTTC.

This clonotype has more than one count but fewer than ten. The chain has TRBV19 and TRBJ1-1; D not resolved. Germline-derived CDR1 and CDR2 are LNHDA and SQIVND (reference sequence). CDR3 length: 15 residues. With 2 bases removed from V and 1 base from J, the gap between germline ends came to 11 bases. CDR3 residues: CASSIHRAGNTEAFF. The CDR3 bases are TGTGCCAGTAGTATACATCGCGCGGGGAACACTGAAGCTTTCTTT.

In its sample, this clonotype was seen many times. J is TRBJ1-2 and V is TRBV2, with D unclear. This CDR3 has 13 residues. V lost 7 bases and J lost 1, with 10 bases in between. The germline CDR1 and CDR2 sequences are SNHLY and FYNNEI. In DNA form, the CDR3 reads TGTGCCAGCACCATGACGAGTAACTATGGCTACACCTTC. This encodes CASTMTSNYGYTF.

The sample holds many counts of this clonotype. The CDR3 here is CATRPRLHEQYF. The DNA of the CDR3 is TGTGCCACCCGGCCGAGGCTCCACGAGCAGTACTTC. This sequence joins TRBV24-1 and TRBJ2-7, with no clear D. The CDR3 has 12 amino acids. Germline assignment: CDR1 KGHDR and CDR2 SFDVKD. Trimming shortened V by 9 bases and J by 5 bases, and 13 bases separated the two germline ends.

This clonotype has ten or more counts. The genes are TRBV28 and TRBJ1-5; D is uncertain. The ends were cut back, 6 bases at V and 6 bases at J, with 9 bases in the middle. Germline CDR1 reads MDHEN; CDR2 reads SYDVKM. The CDR3 is made up of 12 amino acids. CDR3 region: CASSRSRQPQHF. CDR3 in DNA: TGTGCCAGCAGCCGATCTCGTCAGCCCCAGCATTTT.

J is TRBJ1-1 and V is TRBV11-1; TRBD1 is a possible D gene (5 bases). The CDR3 loop spans 15 amino acids. Trimming left V 1 base short and J 1 base short, with 10 bases between. Per germline, CDR1 SGHAT and CDR2 FQDESV (reference sequence). CDR3 sequence (DNA): TGTGCCAGCAGCTTAGGAGGGACGGAGAACACTGAAGCTTTCTTT. This codes for CASSLGGTENTEAFF.

This clonotype was found many times. The chain links TRBV15 to TRBJ1-1; 12 nucleotides agree with TRBD1. V lost 2 bases to trimming and J lost 1 base; unmatched junction nucleotides: 5. The CDR3 runs 17 residues. Germline V gives CDR1 LNHNV, CDR2 YYDKDF (reference sequence). The CDR3, as DNA: TGTGCCACCAGCAGATCCCGGGACAGGGGGCCGAACACTGAAGCTTTCTTT. Translated: CATSRSRDRGPNTEAFF.

This clonotype occurred many times. The V call is TRBV4-3, the J call TRBJ1-2; 8 positions match TRBD1. The CDR3 runs to 17 residues. Germline CDR1 LGHNA, CDR2 YSLEER. V trimming: 3 bases; J trimming: 6 bases; junction bases outside the gene matches: 15. CDR3 coding DNA: TGCGCCAGCAGCCAGGCCCGGAGGACAGGGAGCGGCGATGGCTACACCTTC. This encodes CASSQARRTGSGDGYTF.

This clonotype was seen repeatedly, ten times or more. This sequence joins TRBV4-3 and TRBJ1-2; TRBD1 aligns across 8 bases. The CDR3 covers 13 residues. The V segment lost 6 bases and the J segment 5 bases; nucleotides outside the gene matches: 5. The germline V gene encodes CDR1 LGHNA and CDR2 YSLEER. As DNA, the CDR3 is TGCGCCAGCAGGGCAGGGGGCGGTTATGGCTACACCTTC. Translating it yields CASRAGGGYGYTF.

Ten or more counts support this clonotype. This sequence joins TRBV30 and TRBJ1-6, with no clear D. Trimming removed 4 bases at V and 10 bases at J, with 8 bases between. There are 11 residues in the CDR3. From germline, CDR1 is GTSNPN and CDR2 SVGIG (reference sequence). DNA of the CDR3: TGTGCCTGGACGCTAGGGTCACCCCTCCACTTT. This codes for CAWTLGSPLHF.

The genes are TRBV28 and TRBJ2-7; D is undetermined. CDR1 is MDHEN, CDR2 SYDVKM, per germline. The CDR3 is made up of 17 amino acids. Trimming took off 6 bases at V and 7 bases at J, with 28 bases between the two ends. CDR3 sequence (DNA): TGTGCCAGCAGCTTAGTAATTGGGTCCTCCTCCTTCGGGGAGCAGTACTTC. It is translated as CASSLVIGSSSFGEQYF.

This clonotype occurred many times. This chain links TRBV11-2 with TRBJ2-5; D is perhaps TRBD2 (6 bases). Trimming cost V 5 bases and J 5 bases, with 21 bases left between them. The CDR3 totals 16 residues. The germline CDR1 and CDR2 sequences are SGHAT and FQNNGV. CDR3 nucleotide sequence: TGTGCCAGCAGCCCCGAGATAGCGGCCCCGGGGGAGACCCAGTACTTC. Translation gives CASSPEIAAPGETQYF. Drawing the rest from reference TRBV11-2 and TRBJ2-5, the complete variable domain is EAGVAQSPRYKIIEKRQSVAFWCNPISGHATLYWYQQILGQGPKLLIQFQNNGVVDDSQLPKDRFSAERLKGVDSTLKIQPAKLEDSAVYLCASSPEIAAPGETQYFGPGTRLLVL.

This clonotype came up many times. The rearrangement links TRBV12-3 or TRBV12-4 to TRBJ1-2; D remains unclear. The V and J ends lost 1 base and 8 bases respectively, with 8 bases between them. The CDR3 has 12 amino acids. The CDR3: CASSLEGRGYTF. In DNA form, the CDR3 reads TGTGCCAGCAGTTTAGAGGGCCGGGGCTACACCTTC.

This clonotype was recorded at least ten times. This chain joins TRBV12-3 or TRBV12-4 and TRBJ2-2; D tentatively reads TRBD1 or TRBD2 (5 bases each). The V end lost 5 bases, the J end lost 9 bases, and 16 bases lay between the germline ends. The CDR3 covers 14 residues. Here the CDR3 DNA reads TGTGCCAGCAGTCTAGACACACGGGGCCGGGAGCTGTTTTTT. Translated, it gives CASSLDTRGRELFF.

Ten or more counts support this clonotype. This rearrangement joins TRBV30 to TRBJ2-7, with a weak D call TRBD1 (7 bases). CDR3 length: 10 residues. CDR1 is GTSNPN, CDR2 SVGIG, per germline (reference sequence). Trimming took 8 bases from V and 7 from J, leaving 12 bases between them. The CDR3 DNA reads as TGTGCCGGAGGGGGCCCAGAGCAGTACTTC. As protein: CAGGGPEQYF.

This clonotype was observed many times. The DNA for the CDR3 is TGTGCCAGCAGCTTTGCCGCGCGGGGGCAAGAGACCCAGTACTTC. This gives the protein CASSFAARGQETQYF. V is TRBV7-2 and J is TRBJ2-5, with 7 positions matching TRBD2. CDR1 and CDR2 from the germline V gene are SGHTA and FQGNSA. Trimming removed 3 bases from V and 2 bases from J; junction bases left unmatched: 6. CDR3 size: 15 residues.

This clonotype was picked up many times. This rearrangement joins TRBV30 to TRBJ1-3; D is undetermined. Between the trimmed V and J ends, which lost 2 bases and 3 bases, there was a span of 2 bases. This CDR3 spans 11 amino acids. CDR1 GTSNPN and CDR2 SVGIG come from the germline V gene (reference sequence). CDR3 sequence: CAWSNGNTIYF. CDR3 DNA sequence: TGTGCCTGGAGTAATGGAAACACCATATATTTT.

In this sample, this clonotype turned up many times. The CDR3, as DNA: TGTGCCAGCACCTTTCACCGCGAGATGAACACTGAAGCTTTCTTT. This sequence encodes CASTFHREMNTEAFF. The chain recombines TRBV12-3 or TRBV12-4 with TRBJ1-1; D is unresolved. The CDR3 consists of 15 residues. V was trimmed by 7 bases and J by 0 bases, leaving 15 bases between them.

This clonotype was observed many times. The chain carries TRBV12-3 or TRBV12-4 and TRBJ2-7; D is possibly TRBD1 (6 bases). The ends were cut back, 5 bases at V and 2 bases at J, with 13 bases in the middle. The CDR3 totals 14 residues. CDR3 in DNA: TGTGCCAGCAGTGACAGGACCAACCCCTACGAGCAGTACTTC. This codes for CASSDRTNPYEQYF.

This clonotype came up many times. The CDR3 bases are TGCAGTGCCGTATCCGGGACCCCCGAAGGTTCCTACGAGCAGTACTTC. This sequence encodes CSAVSGTPEGSYEQYF. The chain recombines TRBV20-1 with TRBJ2-7; possibly TRBD1 or TRBD2 for D (5 bases each). Germline CDR1 reads DFQATT; CDR2 reads SNEGSKA (reference sequence). The CDR3 is made up of 16 amino acids. V lost 6 bases and J lost 1, with 22 bases in between.